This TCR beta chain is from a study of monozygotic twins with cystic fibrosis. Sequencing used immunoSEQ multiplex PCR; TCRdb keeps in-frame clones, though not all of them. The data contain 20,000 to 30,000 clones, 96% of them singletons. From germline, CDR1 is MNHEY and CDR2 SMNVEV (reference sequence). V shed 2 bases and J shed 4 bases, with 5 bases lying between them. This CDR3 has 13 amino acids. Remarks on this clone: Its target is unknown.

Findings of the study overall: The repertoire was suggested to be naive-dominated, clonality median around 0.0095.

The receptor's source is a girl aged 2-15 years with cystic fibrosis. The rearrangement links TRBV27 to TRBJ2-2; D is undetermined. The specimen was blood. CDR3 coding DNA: TGTGCCAGCAGTTTAATCGGCACCGGGGAGCTGTTTTTT. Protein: CASSLIGTGELFF.